A single sample gave rise to the 19 T cell receptor beta chains below, sequenced in a study of cytomegalovirus exposure and HLA in healthy donors. Assay used: immunoSEQ multiplex PCR; TCRdb lists only in-frame clones, some missing. The data contain a few hundred thousand clones, 90% of them singletons. Source material: PBMCs. These receptors all stem from a woman younger than 35 in good health and CMV-seronegative.

This chain links TRBV6-7 with TRBJ1-6; D unresolved. TRBV6-7 carries the ORF label, with uncertain function. This CDR3 is 19 amino acids long. Trimming removed 0 bases from V and 6 bases from J, with 21 bases in between. The DNA for the CDR3 is TGTGCCAGCAGTTACTCGAATATTTGGTGTCAGGCCGGTAATTCACCCCTCCACTTT. This encodes CASSYSNIWCQAGNSPLHF.

The chain has TRBV6-5 and TRBJ1-6; perhaps TRBD1 as D (5 bases). Germline CDR1 MNHEY, CDR2 SVGAGI. Trimming took off 6 bases at V and 7 bases at J, with 16 bases between the two ends. The CDR3 runs to 15 residues. CDR3 loop: CASRPITGINSPLHF. In DNA form, the CDR3 reads TGTGCCAGCAGACCAATCACAGGCATAAATTCACCCCTCCACTTT.

This clone was seen once. The V call is TRBV7-8, the J call TRBJ1-5; D unresolved. The CDR3 extends over 15 amino acids. Germline loops: CDR1 SGHVS, CDR2 FQNEAQ. The V end lost 2 bases, the J end lost 0 bases, and 8 bases lay between the germline ends. This chain's CDR3 is CASSLWSYSNQPQHF. The CDR3 DNA is TGTGCCAGCAGCTTATGGAGCTATAGCAATCAGCCCCAGCATTTT.

This clone showed up just once. The V and J genes are TRBV5-1 and TRBJ1-1, with 10 bases identical to TRBD1. Germline CDR1 reads SGHRS; CDR2 reads YFSETQ. V lost 5 bases and J lost 5; bases outside the gene matches: 6. The CDR3 runs 14 residues. Written as DNA, the CDR3 is TGCGCCAGCAGTCTGACAGGGGGCCGGACTGAAGCTTTCTTT. Protein product: CASSLTGGRTEAFF.

The J gene is TRBJ2-2, the V gene TRBV11-3, with TRBD2 matching over 9 bases. J gave up 5 bases and V 4 bases, and 8 bases lay outside the gene matches. This CDR3 region has 16 residues. The germline V gene encodes CDR1 SGHNT and CDR2 YENEEA. This CDR3 reads CASSSRGGAGTGELFF. The CDR3 bases are TGTGCCAGCAGCTCACGCGGGGGGGCCGGTACCGGGGAGCTGTTTTTT.

The chain joins TRBV5-4 to TRBJ1-2; 9 bases line up with TRBD1. The V gene end was trimmed by 4 bases and the J gene end by 8 bases; junction bases not matched to a gene: 9. There are 14 residues in the CDR3. Germline V gene data show CDR1 as SGHNT and CDR2 as YYREEE (reference sequence). The CDR3 region is CASSAKQGAQGYTF. As DNA, the CDR3 is TGTGCCAGCAGCGCAAAACAGGGGGCGCAAGGCTACACCTTC.

V and J are TRBV15 and TRBJ1-1; D is uncertain. The germline V and J ends were trimmed by 0 bases and 6 bases, with 17 bases remaining between them. From germline, CDR1 is LNHNV and CDR2 YYDKDF (reference sequence). This CDR3 region has 16 residues. CDR3 sequence: CATSRDLSVSGPEAFF. CDR3 DNA sequence: TGTGCCACCAGCAGAGATCTTAGTGTTAGCGGGCCTGAAGCTTTCTTT.

The chain joins TRBV18 to TRBJ2-3; 7 bases map to TRBD2. Losses at the gene ends were 0 bases for V and 1 base for J; bases not matched to a gene: 4. The CDR3 covers 16 residues. Germline loops: CDR1 KGHSH, CDR2 LQKENI. CDR3 bases: TGTGCCAGCTCACCACCGGGGACTACCGGCACAGATACGCAGTATTTT. Protein sequence: CASSPPGTTGTDTQYF. The whole variable domain, filled in from reference TRBV18 and TRBJ2-3, reads NAGVMQNPRHLVRRRGQEARLRCSPMKGHSHVYWYRQLPEEGLKFMVYLQKENIIDESGMPKERFSAEFPKEGPSILRIQQVVRGDSAAYFCASSPPGTTGTDTQYFGPGTRLTVL.

This clone was observed a single time. This chain links TRBV6-6 with TRBJ1-3; D might be TRBD1 (5 bases). V lost 7 bases and J 2 bases, leaving 15 bases between the germline ends. The CDR3 extends over 15 amino acids. Germline CDR1 is MNHNY and CDR2 is SVGAGI (reference sequence). CDR3: CASTWRGSAGNTIYF. CDR3 DNA: TGTGCCAGCACCTGGCGGGGGTCGGCTGGAAACACCATATATTTT.

The count of this clone is one. The chain joins TRBV6-1 to TRBJ2-4, with D maybe TRBD1 (6 bases). V was clipped by 1 base and J by 10 bases, with 14 bases between them. This CDR3 comprises 14 residues. The V gene's germline CDR1 is MNHNS and CDR2 SASEGT. CDR3 amino acids: CASSEDETGWIQYF. Written as DNA, the CDR3 is TGTGCCAGCAGTGAAGATGAAACAGGGTGGATTCAGTACTTC.

The gene calls are TRBV27 and TRBJ2-2; D perhaps matches TRBD1 (6 bases). This CDR3 contains 14 residues. Germline CDR1 and CDR2: MNHEY and SMNVEV (reference sequence). V was pared by 3 bases and J by 4 bases, with 9 bases between. Written as DNA, the CDR3 is TGTGCCAGCAGTTTCTTCAGGGGCACCGGGGAGCTGTTTTTT. Its protein is CASSFFRGTGELFF.

The chain carries TRBV30 and TRBJ2-7, with TRBD1 identical over 8 bases. This CDR3 region has 15 residues. Per the germline V gene, CDR1 is GTSNPN and CDR2 is SVGIG (reference sequence). Trimming at V came to 8 bases and at J to 0 bases, leaving 12 bases not matched to a gene. Here the CDR3 reads CAAEPWTGTSYEQYF. The CDR3 DNA reads TGTGCCGCGGAGCCCTGGACAGGGACCTCCTACGAGCAGTACTTC.

This clone was seen just once. The V gene is TRBV11-2, the J gene TRBJ2-1; 14 nucleotides line up with TRBD2. This CDR3 comprises 17 residues. After removal of 4 bases from V and 5 bases from J, the junction contained 7 bases not matched to a gene. Germline CDR1 is SGHAT and CDR2 is FQNNGV. CDR3 protein: CASSSRLAGGLNNEQFF. The CDR3 bases are TGTGCCAGCAGCTCCCGACTAGCGGGGGGGCTTAACAATGAGCAGTTCTTC. Combining the CDR3 with reference TRBV11-2 and TRBJ2-1 gives the whole variable domain EAGVAQSPRYKIIEKRQSVAFWCNPISGHATLYWYQQILGQGPKLLIQFQNNGVVDDSQLPKDRFSAERLKGVDSTLKIQPAKLEDSAVYLCASSSRLAGGLNNEQFFGPGTRLTVL.

The chain uses TRBV6-6 and TRBJ2-7; the match to TRBD1 covers 9 bases. V trimming: 0 bases; J trimming: 6 bases; junction bases outside the gene matches: 3. CDR1 and CDR2 (germline): MNHNY, SVGAGI (reference sequence). The CDR3 has 14 residues. The CDR3 is CASSYSGQGGEQYF. CDR3 DNA sequence: TGTGCCAGCAGTTACTCGGGACAGGGAGGCGAGCAGTACTTC.

This clone was seen only a few times. This sequence joins TRBV4-3 and TRBJ1-5; TRBD1 aligns across 9 bases. This CDR3 has 15 residues. Germline loops: CDR1 LGHNA, CDR2 YSLEER. V was pared by 3 bases and J by 4 bases, with 4 bases of the junction left unmatched. CDR3 residues: CASSHRGTGNQPQHF. CDR3 nucleotides: TGCGCCAGCAGCCATAGAGGGACAGGGAATCAGCCCCAGCATTTT.

The gene calls are TRBV27 and TRBJ2-6, with TRBD1 matching over 10 bases. V was clipped by 5 bases and J by 0 bases; unmatched bases: 7. In germline, CDR1 is MNHEY, CDR2 SMNVEV (reference sequence). This CDR3 is built from 18 residues. CDR3 coding DNA: TGTGCCAGCAGTAACGGGACAGGGGAACCCTCTGGGGCCAACGTCCTGACTTTC. Its protein is CASSNGTGEPSGANVLTF.

This rearrangement joins TRBV13 to TRBJ2-7, with D possibly matching TRBD2 (5 bases). Trimming removed 2 bases at V and 2 bases at J, with 16 bases between. CDR1 PRHDT and CDR2 FYEKMQ come from the germline V gene (reference sequence). The CDR3 sequence is 16 residues long. CDR3 nucleotide sequence: TGTGCCAGCAGCTTAAGGTCAACGGGATCTACCTACGAGCAGTACTTC. The encoded protein is CASSLRSTGSTYEQYF.

In its sample, this clone was seen once. The chain joins TRBV6-5 to TRBJ1-1; TRBD1 agrees at 8 bases. CDR1 is MNHEY and CDR2 is SVGAGI in the germline V gene. With 4 bases clipped from V and 1 base from J, the junction kept 5 bases outside the gene matches. The CDR3 is 15 residues long. CDR3 coding DNA: TGTGCCAGCAGTTTCCGACAGGGGCGGAACACTGAAGCTTTCTTT. This translates into CASSFRQGRNTEAFF.

This chain joins TRBV29-1 and TRBJ2-3; TRBD2 matches at 9 bases. The ends lost 6 bases at V and 3 bases at J; junction bases unmatched: 10. Germline V CDR1 and CDR2: SQVTM, ANQGSEA. This CDR3 region has 15 residues. DNA for the CDR3: TGCAGCGTGGAGAGGACTAGCGTGGCGACAGATACGCAGTATTTT. Translated, it gives CSVERTSVATDTQYF.